This TCR beta chain was sequenced for a study of cytomegalovirus exposure and HLA in healthy donors. In the study overall: Around 83% of around 400 genotyped donors fell in the Caucasian-associated ancestry cluster.

This clone was seen only a few times. What it recognizes is unknown. The CDR3 runs to 16 residues. V lost 6 bases to trimming and J lost 3 bases; unmatched junction nucleotides: 5. The germline gives CDR1 MNHNY, CDR2 SVGAGI (reference sequence). Whole-study results and caveats: Later work found that TCR association rates differed between HLA loci; DRB1 had the most and HLA-C the fewest. Within an earlier analysis, most TCR beta V segments proved productive either about 90% or about 30% of the time. Most TCRs appeared rarely, but some public TCRs recurred in many donors.

13 Jbeta primers and 60 Vbeta primers were used for the PCR. TCRdb's copy holds only in-frame clones and misses some; the assay was immunoSEQ multiplex PCR. This sample has about 67,000 clones, with around 87% found just once. Sequencing was done on a sample of PBMCs. The chain links TRBV6-6 to TRBJ2-1; 13 nucleotides line up with TRBD2. The clonotype originates from a woman aged 25-40 years in good health and CMV-seropositive. CDR3 amino acids: CASSPTSGRNYNEQFF. The CDR3 DNA is TGTGCCAGCAGCCCGACTAGCGGGAGGAACTACAATGAGCAGTTCTTC.